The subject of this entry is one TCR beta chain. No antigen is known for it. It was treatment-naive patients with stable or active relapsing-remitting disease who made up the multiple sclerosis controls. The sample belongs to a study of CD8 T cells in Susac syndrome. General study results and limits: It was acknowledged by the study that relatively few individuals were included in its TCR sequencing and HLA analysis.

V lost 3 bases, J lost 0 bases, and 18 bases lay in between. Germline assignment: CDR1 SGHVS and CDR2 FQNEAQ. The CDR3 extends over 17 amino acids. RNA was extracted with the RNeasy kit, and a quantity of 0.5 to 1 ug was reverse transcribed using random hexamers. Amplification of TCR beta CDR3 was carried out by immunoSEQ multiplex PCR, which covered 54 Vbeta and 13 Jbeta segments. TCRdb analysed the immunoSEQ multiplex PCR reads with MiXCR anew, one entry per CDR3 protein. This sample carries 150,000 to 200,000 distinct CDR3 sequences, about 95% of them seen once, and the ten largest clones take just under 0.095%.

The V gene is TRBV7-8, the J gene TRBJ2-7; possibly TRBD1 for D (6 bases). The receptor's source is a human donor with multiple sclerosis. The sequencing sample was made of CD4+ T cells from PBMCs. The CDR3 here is CASSLDRWSSDSYEQYF. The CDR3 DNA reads TGTGCCAGCAGCTTGGACAGATGGAGTAGCGACTCCTACGAGCAGTACTTC. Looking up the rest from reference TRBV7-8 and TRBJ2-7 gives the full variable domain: GAGVSQSPRYKVAKRGQDVALRCDPISGHVSLFWYQQALGQGPEFLTYFQNEAQLDKSGLPSDRFFAERPEGSVSTLKIQRTQQEDSAVYLCASSLDRWSSDSYEQYFGPGTRLTVT.